This T cell receptor (beta chain) was obtained from a study of OX40 agonist ivuxolimab in advanced cancers. Study details: Cancers in dose escalation were hepatocellular, melanoma, renal cell and head and neck.

Study-level findings and limits: The authors also found low normalized T-cell clonal expansion in some nonresponders.

For this clone: Its antigen is unidentified.

V lost 6 bases to trimming and J lost 3 bases; unmatched junction nucleotides: 10. The CDR3 loop spans 15 amino acids. CDR1 and CDR2 from the germline V gene are SGHTA and FQGTGA. Exclusion of a patient followed from autoimmune disease history or systemic immunosuppression. This table comes from immunoSEQ multiplex PCR, and its TCRdb copy is limited to in-frame clones, with some not included. This table has tens of thousands of clones, about 86% appearing once. This sequence joins TRBV7-3 and TRBJ2-5, with 7 nucleotides matching TRBD1. The receptor was isolated from an adult with an advanced solid tumor such as melanoma, head and neck, liver or kidney cancer. Sequences were derived from CD4+ or CD8+ T cells sorted from blood, sampled in a trial of the OX40 agonist ivuxolimab. CDR3 coding DNA: TGTGCCAGCAGTCAACACAGGGGTGGGGAAGAGACCCAGTACTTC. Its protein product is CASSQHRGGEETQYF. Combining the CDR3 with reference TRBV7-3 and TRBJ2-5 gives the whole variable domain GAGVSQTPSNKVTEKGKYVELRCDPISGHTALYWYRQSLGQGPEFLIYFQGTGAADDSGLPNDRFFAVRPEGSVSTLKIQRTERGDSAVYLCASSQHRGGEETQYFGPGTRLLVL.